A selection of T cell receptor beta chains follows, all from one sample in a study of shared clonotypes between healthy human individuals. Here immunoSEQ multiplex PCR was the method, and the copy in TCRdb shows in-frame clones only, minus some. Here the sample spans about 2,100,000 clones, roughly 91% being singletons. What was sequenced was naive CD8+ T cells from PBMCs. The receptor source for this set is a young man in good health. Some clones in this sample may be carry-over from other donors' samples. Both conserved end residues are part of each CDR3. A D gene is named only where the DNA matches it firmly. Clone sizes are given selectively: once, few, many, or a class where the clone is expanded.

d_call	cdr3_length	clone_size	v_call	j_call	cdr3_aa	cdr3_nt
NA	13	NA	TRBV2	TRBJ2-7	CASRGSQGYEQYF	TGTGCCAGCAGAGGGTCGCAGGGCTACGAGCAGTACTTC
NA	14	once	TRBV28	TRBJ2-7	CASSLGRLSYEQYF	TGTGCCAGCAGCCTGGGACGGTTATCCTACGAGCAGTACTTC
NA	15	NA	TRBV9	TRBJ2-7	CASSVGTGSSYEQYF	TGTGCCAGCAGCGTAGGAACAGGGTCCTCCTACGAGCAGTACTTC
NA	12	few	TRBV19	TRBJ2-7	CASSDSSYEQYF	TGTGCCAGTAGTGACAGCTCCTACGAGCAGTACTTC
TRBD2	14	NA	TRBV27	TRBJ2-7	CASSLTSESYEQYF	TGTGCCAGCAGTCTGACTAGCGAGAGCTACGAGCAGTACTTC
NA	15	once	TRBV9	TRBJ1-1	CASSAGPREDTEAFF	TGTGCCAGCAGCGCGGGCCCGAGGGAAGACACTGAAGCTTTCTTT
NA	13	NA	TRBV12-5	TRBJ2-3	CASGLGWADTQYF	TGTGCTAGTGGTTTAGGTTGGGCAGATACGCAGTATTTT
NA	13	NA	TRBV28	TRBJ1-1	CASSSQGNTEAFF	TGTGCCAGCAGCTCCCAGGGGAACACTGAAGCTTTCTTT
TRBD1	13	once	TRBV27	TRBJ2-7	CASSFQGAVEQYF	TGTGCCAGCAGTTTCCAGGGGGCAGTGGAGCAGTACTTC
NA	11	NA	TRBV11-2	TRBJ1-1	CASSWGLEAFF	TGTGCCAGCAGCTGGGGCCTAGAAGCTTTCTTT
TRBD1	16	NA	TRBV5-6	TRBJ2-5	CASSEILDRGQETQYF	TGTGCCAGCAGCGAGATACTAGACAGGGGACAAGAGACCCAGTACTTC
NA	14	once	TRBV6-6	TRBJ1-3	CASSSWDSGNTIYF	TGTGCCAGCAGTTCGTGGGATTCTGGAAACACCATATATTTT
NA	12	few	TRBV5-4	TRBJ1-1	CASSSANTEAFF	TGTGCCAGCAGCTCAGCTAACACTGAAGCTTTCTTT
TRBD1	17	NA	TRBV7-6	TRBJ2-4	CASSKRTGMGSKNIQYF	TGTGCCAGCAGCAAGCGGACAGGGATGGGTTCCAAAAACATTCAGTACTTC
NA	17	NA	TRBV12-5	TRBJ2-2	CASGLAQPTGNTGELFF	TGTGCTAGTGGTTTGGCCCAACCTACTGGCAACACCGGGGAGCTGTTTTTT
NA	11	once	TRBV5-4	TRBJ1-1	CASSFRSEAFF	TGTGCCAGCAGCTTCCGGAGCGAGGCTTTCTTT
NA	16	NA	TRBV5-6	TRBJ2-7	CASSSPEELSGYEQYF	TGTGCCAGCAGCTCGCCCGAGGAGTTAAGTGGCTACGAGCAGTACTTC
TRBD2	20	NA	TRBV28	TRBJ2-2	CASTPGQPRTSGRLSGELFF	TGTGCCAGCACCCCGGGACAGCCTAGGACTAGCGGGAGGTTATCCGGGGAGCTGTTTTTT
NA	12	NA	TRBV5-6	TRBJ2-5	CASSPAQETQYF	TGTGCCAGCAGCCCGGCCCAAGAGACCCAGTACTTC
NA	12	few	TRBV11-2	TRBJ1-1	CASSLPNTEAFF	TGTGCCAGCAGCTTGCCGAACACTGAAGCTTTCTTT
NA	15	NA	TRBV12-1	TRBJ1-5	CASSPWTGKGQPQHF	TGTGCCAGCAGCCCTTGGACAGGGAAGGGACAGCCCCAGCATTTT
NA	18	NA	TRBV28	TRBJ2-7	CASSLVRAWGGGSYEQYF	TGTGCCAGCAGCCTCGTTAGGGCATGGGGAGGGGGCAGTTACGAGCAGTACTTC
NA	16	NA	TRBV28	TRBJ1-1	CASSPTDGFMNTEAFF	TGTGCCAGCAGTCCGACCGACGGCTTCATGAACACTGAAGCTTTCTTT
NA	15	NA	TRBV29-1	TRBJ2-7	CSVTFGGRGPYEQYF	TGCAGCGTTACTTTTGGGGGGCGCGGGCCTTACGAGCAGTACTTC
TRBD1	16	NA	TRBV9	TRBJ1-5	CASSVGPGGINQPQHF	TGTGCCAGCAGCGTAGGTCCAGGGGGTATCAATCAGCCCCAGCATTTT
NA	12	NA	TRBV19	TRBJ2-7	CASSIQGYEQYF	TGTGCCAGTAGTATTCAGGGTTACGAGCAGTACTTC
NA	14	NA	TRBV6-6	TRBJ2-2	CASTYSPGTGELFF	TGTGCCAGCACCTATAGTCCGGGCACCGGGGAGCTGTTTTTT
NA	14	few	TRBV29-1	TRBJ1-1	CSVEGQDASGEAFF	TGCAGCGTTGAAGGCCAGGACGCATCTGGTGAAGCTTTCTTT
NA	15	NA	TRBV15	TRBJ1-3	CATSRDLYSGNTIYF	TGTGCCACCAGCAGAGACCTATACTCTGGAAACACCATATATTTT
NA	18	NA	TRBV28	TRBJ2-3	CASTPGRSGHGRTDTQYF	TGTGCCAGCACCCCCGGGAGATCGGGACACGGGAGGACAGATACGCAGTATTTT
TRBD2	16	NA	TRBV27	TRBJ2-1	CASSLFFGGSGNEQFF	TGTGCCAGCAGTTTATTCTTCGGCGGGAGTGGCAATGAGCAGTTCTTC
TRBD1	13	NA	TRBV19	TRBJ2-7	CASSAGQGYEQYF	TGTGCCAGTAGTGCGGGACAGGGTTACGAGCAGTACTTC
TRBD1	17	NA	TRBV4-1	TRBJ2-5	CASSQEWGTGVQETQYF	TGCGCCAGCAGCCAAGAATGGGGGACAGGAGTCCAAGAGACCCAGTACTTC
NA	14	NA	TRBV6-1	TRBJ2-7	CASSEIGLSYEQYF	TGTGCCAGCAGTGAGATTGGGCTTTCCTACGAGCAGTACTTC
TRBD1	13	NA	TRBV11-2	TRBJ1-4	CASRDRGGEKLFF	TGTGCCAGCAGGGACAGGGGTGGCGAAAAACTGTTTTTT
TRBD1	14	NA	TRBV25-1	TRBJ1-2	CASSDSGQGNGYTF	TGTGCCAGCAGTGACTCGGGACAGGGAAACGGCTACACCTTC
NA	15	NA	TRBV7-9	TRBJ2-1	CASSLAASSYNEQFF	TGTGCCAGCAGCCTCGCGGCTAGCTCCTACAATGAGCAGTTCTTC
NA	14	NA	TRBV6-6	TRBJ1-3	CASSYTPSGNTIYF	TGTGCCAGCAGTTACACGCCTTCTGGAAACACCATATATTTT
TRBD2	17	NA	TRBV6-1	TRBJ2-7	CASSEVALAGVTYEQYF	TGTGCCAGCAGTGAAGTGGCTCTAGCGGGTGTAACCTACGAGCAGTACTTC
TRBD2	17	NA	TRBV27	TRBJ2-3	CASSTRTVAGRTDTQYF	TGTGCCAGCAGTACACGGACGGTAGCGGGACGCACAGATACGCAGTATTTT
TRBD1	13	NA	TRBV28	TRBJ1-2	CASSWDRGYGYTF	TGTGCCAGCAGTTGGGACAGGGGATATGGCTACACCTTC
NA	16	NA	TRBV7-6	TRBJ2-3	CASSPIGVQGTDTQYF	TGTGCCAGCAGCCCGATTGGGGTTCAGGGGACAGATACGCAGTATTTT
NA	15	NA	TRBV2	TRBJ2-1	CASTTADSGDNEQFF	TGTGCCAGCACCACGGCGGATAGCGGAGACAATGAGCAGTTCTTC
TRBD2	15	once	TRBV9	TRBJ2-2	CASSALAKNTGELFF	TGTGCCAGCAGCGCACTAGCGAAAAACACCGGGGAGCTGTTTTTT
TRBD2	16	NA	TRBV11-2	TRBJ2-3	CASSIGLAGGWDTQYF	TGTGCCAGCAGCATCGGACTAGCGGGAGGGTGGGATACGCAGTATTTT
NA	13	once	TRBV30	TRBJ2-7	CAWRPPSRYEQYF	TGTGCCTGGAGGCCCCCGTCCCGATACGAGCAGTACTTC
NA	12	NA	TRBV2	TRBJ1-1	CASSSDVAEAFF	TGTGCCAGCAGTTCCGACGTGGCTGAAGCTTTCTTT
NA	13	NA	TRBV5-1	TRBJ2-1	CASSPLVGNEQFF	TGCGCCAGCAGCCCATTAGTAGGCAATGAGCAGTTCTTC
NA	14	NA	TRBV9	TRBJ2-7	CASSVGLAGYEQYF	TGTGCCAGCAGCGTAGGGCTAGCTGGTTACGAGCAGTACTTC
TRBD2	17	NA	TRBV4-1	TRBJ2-1	CASSQGGAGESANEQFF	TGCGCCAGCAGCCAAGGGGGAGCGGGAGAATCGGCAAATGAGCAGTTCTTC